The 20 T cell receptor beta chains below all came from one sample that was sequenced in a study of blood T cell repertoires in COVID-19. Sequencing was performed with immunoSEQ multiplex PCR; in TCRdb, only in-frame clones are kept and a portion is missing. In the table there are some 65,000 clones, 86% of which are singletons. Sequenced material: peripheral blood. The receptors shown here come from a man aged 35 to 55 with COVID-19, enrolled during active disease.

This chain joins TRBV5-4 and TRBJ1-4; D is ambiguous. With 0 bases removed from V and 0 bases from J, the gap between germline ends came to 6 bases. The CDR3 is 15 amino acids. CDR1 and CDR2 from the germline V gene are SGHNT and YYREEE (reference sequence). DNA for the CDR3: TGTGCCAGCAGCTTGGATCAGGCAACTAATGAAAAACTGTTTTTT. Translated: CASSLDQATNEKLFF.

The rearrangement uses TRBV9 and TRBJ2-3, with D perhaps matching TRBD2 (5 bases). V dropped 6 bases and J dropped 5 bases, with 13 bases sitting between them. Germline V lookup: CDR1 SGDLS, CDR2 YYNGEE. The CDR3 contains 13 residues. CDR3 nucleotide sequence: TGTGCCAGCACCCTAAACGGGGAAGATACGCAGTATTTT. Translated, it gives CASTLNGEDTQYF.

The V call is TRBV11-2, the J call TRBJ2-7; D not certain. Deletions cut 2 bases from V and 2 bases from J, with 19 bases between. CDR1 and CDR2 from the germline V gene are SGHAT and FQNNGV. The CDR3 consists of 17 residues. In DNA form, the CDR3 reads TGTGCCAGCAGCTTAAATTTTGGCGTGGCAGGAACCTACGAGCAGTACTTC. The encoded protein is CASSLNFGVAGTYEQYF.

The V gene is TRBV9, the J gene TRBJ2-2; 7 bases are shared with TRBD1. CDR3 length: 15 amino acids. CDR1 is SGDLS and CDR2 is YYNGEE in the germline V gene. J was trimmed by 2 bases and V by 4 bases; bases with no gene match: 5. The CDR3 region is CASSPWTGNTGELFF. As DNA, the CDR3 is TGTGCCAGCAGCCCCTGGACAGGAAACACCGGGGAGCTGTTTTTT. Variable domain in full (rest from reference TRBV9 and TRBJ2-2): DSGVTQTPKHLITATGQRVTLRCSPRSGDLSVYWYQQSLDQGLQFLIQYYNGEERAKGNILERFSAQQFPDLHSELNLSSLELGDSALYFCASSPWTGNTGELFFGEGSRLTVL.

The chain links TRBV28 to TRBJ1-2; D may be TRBD1 (6 bases). Germline CDR1 reads MDHEN; CDR2 reads SYDVKM. The CDR3 runs 15 residues. Trimming pared 3 bases from V and 0 bases from J, leaving 11 bases between. CDR3 DNA: TGTGCCAGCAGTTTTAACAGGGCCCCTAACTATGGCTACACCTTC. It yields the protein CASSFNRAPNYGYTF.

V and J are TRBV19 and TRBJ1-5; D is unclear. CDR1 LNHDA and CDR2 SQIVND come from the germline V gene (reference sequence). This CDR3 region has 13 residues. V was shortened by 10 bases and J by 4 bases, with 14 bases between the two germline ends. The chain's CDR3 is CATSSGGNQPQHF. The CDR3 DNA is TGTGCCACCAGTTCGGGAGGGAATCAGCCCCAGCATTTT.

This chain joins TRBV19 and TRBJ2-1; D gene ambiguous. Trimming stripped 5 bases from V and 0 bases from J, with 8 bases between. In germline, CDR1 is LNHDA, CDR2 SQIVND (reference sequence). CDR3 length: 14 residues. The CDR3 DNA is TGTGCCAGTAGTCACGGGTACTCCTACAATGAGCAGTTCTTC. It is translated as CASSHGYSYNEQFF.

This clone was picked up a small number of times. The chain carries TRBV28 and TRBJ1-5, with 7 nucleotides matching TRBD1. CDR3 length: 16 residues. Germline V gene data show CDR1 as MDHEN and CDR2 as SYDVKM. Trimming cost V 6 bases and J 6 bases; bases outside gene matches: 14. CDR3 region: CASSYRQGAWSQPQHF. CDR3 sequence (DNA): TGTGCCAGCAGCTACCGACAGGGCGCTTGGAGTCAGCCCCAGCATTTT.

V usage is TRBV30 and J usage is TRBJ1-5; D not certain. The V gene lost 3 bases and the J gene lost 0 bases, with 12 bases spanning the gap. Per germline, CDR1 GTSNPN and CDR2 SVGIG (reference sequence). The CDR3 covers 15 residues. CDR3 region: CAWSLTGYSNQPQHF. In DNA form, the CDR3 reads TGTGCCTGGAGCCTGACGGGTTATAGCAATCAGCCCCAGCATTTT.

V and J are TRBV28 and TRBJ1-1, with unresolved D. Germline V CDR1 and CDR2: MDHEN, SYDVKM. This CDR3 region has 15 residues. Trimming stripped 5 bases from V and 1 base from J, with 14 bases between. This CDR3 is CASSPYLNGNTEAFF. The CDR3 DNA follows: TGTGCCAGCAGTCCCTACCTGAATGGGAACACTGAAGCTTTCTTT. The whole variable domain, remainder taken from reference TRBV28 and TRBJ1-1, is DVKVTQSSRYLVKRTGEKVFLECVQDMDHENMFWYRQDPGLGLRLIYFSYDVKMKEKGDIPEGYSVSREKKERFSLILESASTNQTSMYLCASSPYLNGNTEAFFGQGTRLTVV.

The genes are TRBV2 and TRBJ2-3; TRBD1 is a possible D gene (6 bases). The V gene's germline CDR1 is SNHLY and CDR2 FYNNEI. The V and J ends lost 11 bases and 2 bases respectively, with 17 bases between them. The length of the CDR3 is 14 residues. CDR3 bases: TGTGCCTCCTCAGGGGCTCTACTCACAGATACGCAGTATTTT. Translating it yields CASSGALLTDTQYF.

This clone was seen once. The CDR3 region has the DNA TGTGCCAGCAGCCAAGTGGACGGGACAGCCTATGGCTACACCTTC. Amino acids: CASSQVDGTAYGYTF. The chain employs TRBV3-1 (or the pseudogene TRBV3-2) and TRBJ1-2; TRBD1 matches 7 bases. This CDR3 region has 15 residues. Losses at the gene ends were 1 base for V and 4 bases for J; bases not matched to a gene: 6. Germline values: CDR1 LGHDT, CDR2 YNNKEL (reference sequence).

The chain combines TRBV5-1 with TRBJ2-1, with 7 bases lining up with TRBD2. The CDR3 sequence is 15 residues long. The junction had 14 bases not matched to a gene; V was cut back by 7 bases and J by 7 bases. Germline V gives CDR1 SGHRS, CDR2 YFSETQ. The CDR3 DNA reads as TGCGCCAGCGGTTTAATAGCGGGCCTTGGGAATGAGCAGTTCTTC. Amino acid sequence: CASGLIAGLGNEQFF.

The chain links TRBV28 to TRBJ1-6; D gene ambiguous. The length of the CDR3 is 15 residues. From germline, CDR1 is MDHEN and CDR2 SYDVKM. The ends were cut back, 2 bases at V and 10 bases at J, with 15 bases in the middle. The CDR3 DNA reads TGTGCCAGCAGTTTAGGAGGCAGCGCGCGGTCACCCCTCCACTTT. Translating it yields CASSLGGSARSPLHF.

The gene calls are TRBV29-1 and TRBJ2-1; 7 bases line up with TRBD2. In germline, CDR1 is SQVTM, CDR2 ANQGSEA. J lost 8 bases, V lost 2 bases, and 12 bases had no gene match. This CDR3 region has 15 residues. The CDR3 bases are TGCAGCGTTGAAAAGCGGGGCGGGGGTATTGATGAGCAGTTCTTC. Amino acids: CSVEKRGGGIDEQFF.

The chain carries TRBV6-5 and TRBJ1-1; weak D call: TRBD1 (6 bases). This CDR3 contains 12 residues. Germline assignment: CDR1 MNHEY and CDR2 SVGAGI. V was shortened by 7 bases and J by 5 bases, with 11 bases between the two germline ends. The CDR3 DNA sequence: TGTGCCAGCAAAGGGGGAGTTACTGAAGCTTTCTTT. Protein sequence: CASKGGVTEAFF.

This clone showed up just once. CDR3 DNA: TGTGCCAGCAGCCAAGATTGGGGGGCAACTAATGAAAAACTGTTTTTT. Protein product: CASSQDWGATNEKLFF. V and J are TRBV3-1 (or the pseudogene TRBV3-2) and TRBJ1-4; D may be TRBD1 (5 bases). Trimming took 0 bases from V and 0 from J, leaving 8 bases between them. The CDR3 contains 16 residues. Germline CDR1 is LGHDT and CDR2 is YNNKEL (reference sequence).

V gene TRBV27 combines with J gene TRBJ1-6; D might be TRBD1 (5 bases). CDR1 is MNHEY, CDR2 SMNVEV, per germline (reference sequence). The V end lost 6 bases, the J end lost 16 bases, and 19 bases lay between the germline ends. The CDR3 spans 13 residues. The chain's CDR3 is CASRPGVGAGLHF. Here the CDR3 DNA reads TGTGCCAGCAGACCCGGTGTAGGGGCCGGTCTCCACTTT.

The rearrangement links TRBV19 to TRBJ2-2, with 8 bases identical to TRBD1. V gave up 5 bases and J gave up 10 bases; unmatched junction bases: 15. The CDR3 contains 16 residues. Germline V gives CDR1 LNHDA, CDR2 SQIVND (reference sequence). CDR3 residues: CASSSPRDRNGQELFF. The CDR3 coding sequence is TGTGCCAGTAGTTCACCCCGGGACAGGAACGGTCAGGAGCTGTTTTTT.

This sequence joins TRBV28 and TRBJ1-2; 7 bases line up with TRBD1. The junction had 14 bases not matched to a gene; V was cut back by 7 bases and J by 0 bases. From germline, CDR1 is MDHEN and CDR2 SYDVKM. The CDR3 length is 17 residues. The CDR3 DNA follows: TGTGCCAGCATCCCACACCTCGGACAGGCTACTAACTATGGCTACACCTTC. Translation: CASIPHLGQATNYGYTF.